This is a list of T cell receptor beta chains from one sample in a study of T cells in Graves' hyperthyroidism and ophthalmopathy. MiXCR, run by TCRdb on the multiplex PCR reads, gives a single entry per CDR3 protein. The repertoire includes hundreds of thousands of distinct CDR3 sequences, about half of them detected once, and about 7.8% sits in the top ten. Material: peripheral blood or thyroid tissue (not recorded which). These receptors were obtained from a woman between 18 and 30 years old with Graves' hyperthyroidism. CDR3s include the opening cysteine and the closing phenylalanine or tryptophan. D genes are given only for firm matches. Clone size, where shown, is once, few, many, or a class for clones that have expanded.

d_gene,v_gene,abundance,j_gene,CDR3nt,CDR3aa
.,TRBV29-1,few,TRBJ2-5,TGCAGCGTACGGAAGCAGGGGTTGGGAGAGACCCAGTACTTC,CSVRKQGLGETQYF
.,TRBV14,many,TRBJ1-1,TGTGCCAGCAGCCAGGGTCCGAACACTGAAGCTTTCTTT,CASSQGPNTEAFF
.,TRBV6-5,.,TRBJ1-5,TGTGCTCGGACGGTTAGCAATCAGCCCCAGCATTTT,CARTVSNQPQHF
.,TRBV24-1,.,TRBJ1-3,TGTGCCACCAGTGAGGGAGGTGGAAACACCATATATTTT,CATSEGGGNTIYF
.,TRBV2,many,TRBJ2-6,TGTGCCAGCAGGGAATGGGCCAACGTCCTGACTTTC,CASREWANVLTF
.,TRBV24-1,.,TRBJ2-1,TGTGCCACCAGTTTCACCGGGGCCGGAAATGAGCAGTTCTTC,CATSFTGAGNEQFF
.,TRBV29-1,.,TRBJ2-6,TGCAGCGTGGCCTGGGCAGGGGCCAACGTCCTGACTTTC,CSVAWAGANVLTF
.,TRBV7-2,.,TRBJ1-4,TGTGCCAGCAGTGCCCCCGACAGTAATGAAAAACTGTTTTTT,CASSAPDSNEKLFF
TRBD1,TRBV29-1,few,TRBJ2-5,TGCAGCGTGAACTCCGGGACAGGGGGCGAGGAGACCCAGTACTTC,CSVNSGTGGEETQYF
TRBD1,TRBV9,.,TRBJ2-7,TGTGCCAGCAGCGTAGGACAGGGGAACGAGCAGTACTTC,CASSVGQGNEQYF
TRBD2,TRBV11-1,.,TRBJ2-5,TGTGCCAGCAGTTTAGAATCGGCGGGAGAAGAGACCCAGTACTTC,CASSLESAGEETQYF
TRBD1,TRBV10-2,.,TRBJ2-5,TGCGCCAGCGGGCAGTTAAAGACAGGGTCGGAGGCCCAGTACTTC,CASGQLKTGSEAQYF
.,TRBV20-1,many,TRBJ1-2,TGCAGTGCTAGAGATCACAGGGCTGGCTACACCTTC,CSARDHRAGYTF
TRBD2,TRBV2,.,TRBJ2-7,TGTGCCAGCAGTTTAGCAAGGACTAGCGGGATTCACTACGAGCAGTACTTC,CASSLARTSGIHYEQYF
.,TRBV7-9,.,TRBJ2-2,TGCGCCAGCAGCCAAGATATTGGCAGAGCCACCGGGGAGCTGTTTTTT,CASSQDIGRATGELFF
TRBD1,TRBV7-2,.,TRBJ1-5,TGTGCCAGCATCCCGGGACAGGGAGATGGCAATCAGCCCCAGCATTTT,CASIPGQGDGNQPQHF
.,TRBV20-1,few,TRBJ1-1,TGCAGTGCTAGAGAATGGGCCTCGGGCACTGAAGCTTTCTTT,CSAREWASGTEAFF
.,TRBV7-9,.,TRBJ1-1,TGTGCCTGGAGTGTGTTTGGCCGGAACACTGAAGCTTTCTTT,CAWSVFGRNTEAFF
.,TRBV5-5,.,TRBJ1-1,TGTGCCTGCAGCTTGTCACTCCAGAACACTGAAGCTTTCTTT,CACSLSLQNTEAFF